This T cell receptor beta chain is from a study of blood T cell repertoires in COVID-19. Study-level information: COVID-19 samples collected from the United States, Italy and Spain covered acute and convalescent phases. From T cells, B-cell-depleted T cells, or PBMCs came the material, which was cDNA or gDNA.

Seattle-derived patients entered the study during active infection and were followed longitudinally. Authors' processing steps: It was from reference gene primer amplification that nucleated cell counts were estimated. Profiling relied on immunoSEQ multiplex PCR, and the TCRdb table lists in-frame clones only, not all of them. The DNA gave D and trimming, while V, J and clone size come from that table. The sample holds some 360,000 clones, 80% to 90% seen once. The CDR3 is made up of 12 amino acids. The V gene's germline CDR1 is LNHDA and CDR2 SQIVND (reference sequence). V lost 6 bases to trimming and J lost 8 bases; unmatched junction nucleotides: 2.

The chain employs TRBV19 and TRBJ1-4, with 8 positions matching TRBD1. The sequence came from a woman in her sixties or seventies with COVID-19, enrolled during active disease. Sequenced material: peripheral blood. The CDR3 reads CASRGDREKLFF. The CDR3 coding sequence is TGTGCCAGTAGGGGGGACAGGGAAAAACTGTTTTTT.